This T cell receptor beta chain was identified during a study of blood T cell repertoires in COVID-19. Libraries were prepared by immunoSEQ multiplex PCR; TCRdb keeps only in-frame clonotypes and omits some of them. Of around 320,000 clones detected, around 90% appear once; the ten largest clones hold 2% to 3%. This CDR3 is 16 amino acids long. Trimming stripped 5 bases from V and 3 bases from J, with 14 bases between. Germline CDR1 is MNHNY and CDR2 is SVGAGI (reference sequence). This TCR derives from a man aged 18 to 29 with active or convalescent COVID-19. The chain employs TRBV6-6 and TRBJ1-6; D might be TRBD1 (5 bases). Sequencing was performed on peripheral blood. The CDR3 protein is CASSLPDSLYNSPLHF. CDR3 nucleotides: TGTGCCAGCAGTCTCCCCGACAGCCTCTATAATTCACCCCTCCACTTT.